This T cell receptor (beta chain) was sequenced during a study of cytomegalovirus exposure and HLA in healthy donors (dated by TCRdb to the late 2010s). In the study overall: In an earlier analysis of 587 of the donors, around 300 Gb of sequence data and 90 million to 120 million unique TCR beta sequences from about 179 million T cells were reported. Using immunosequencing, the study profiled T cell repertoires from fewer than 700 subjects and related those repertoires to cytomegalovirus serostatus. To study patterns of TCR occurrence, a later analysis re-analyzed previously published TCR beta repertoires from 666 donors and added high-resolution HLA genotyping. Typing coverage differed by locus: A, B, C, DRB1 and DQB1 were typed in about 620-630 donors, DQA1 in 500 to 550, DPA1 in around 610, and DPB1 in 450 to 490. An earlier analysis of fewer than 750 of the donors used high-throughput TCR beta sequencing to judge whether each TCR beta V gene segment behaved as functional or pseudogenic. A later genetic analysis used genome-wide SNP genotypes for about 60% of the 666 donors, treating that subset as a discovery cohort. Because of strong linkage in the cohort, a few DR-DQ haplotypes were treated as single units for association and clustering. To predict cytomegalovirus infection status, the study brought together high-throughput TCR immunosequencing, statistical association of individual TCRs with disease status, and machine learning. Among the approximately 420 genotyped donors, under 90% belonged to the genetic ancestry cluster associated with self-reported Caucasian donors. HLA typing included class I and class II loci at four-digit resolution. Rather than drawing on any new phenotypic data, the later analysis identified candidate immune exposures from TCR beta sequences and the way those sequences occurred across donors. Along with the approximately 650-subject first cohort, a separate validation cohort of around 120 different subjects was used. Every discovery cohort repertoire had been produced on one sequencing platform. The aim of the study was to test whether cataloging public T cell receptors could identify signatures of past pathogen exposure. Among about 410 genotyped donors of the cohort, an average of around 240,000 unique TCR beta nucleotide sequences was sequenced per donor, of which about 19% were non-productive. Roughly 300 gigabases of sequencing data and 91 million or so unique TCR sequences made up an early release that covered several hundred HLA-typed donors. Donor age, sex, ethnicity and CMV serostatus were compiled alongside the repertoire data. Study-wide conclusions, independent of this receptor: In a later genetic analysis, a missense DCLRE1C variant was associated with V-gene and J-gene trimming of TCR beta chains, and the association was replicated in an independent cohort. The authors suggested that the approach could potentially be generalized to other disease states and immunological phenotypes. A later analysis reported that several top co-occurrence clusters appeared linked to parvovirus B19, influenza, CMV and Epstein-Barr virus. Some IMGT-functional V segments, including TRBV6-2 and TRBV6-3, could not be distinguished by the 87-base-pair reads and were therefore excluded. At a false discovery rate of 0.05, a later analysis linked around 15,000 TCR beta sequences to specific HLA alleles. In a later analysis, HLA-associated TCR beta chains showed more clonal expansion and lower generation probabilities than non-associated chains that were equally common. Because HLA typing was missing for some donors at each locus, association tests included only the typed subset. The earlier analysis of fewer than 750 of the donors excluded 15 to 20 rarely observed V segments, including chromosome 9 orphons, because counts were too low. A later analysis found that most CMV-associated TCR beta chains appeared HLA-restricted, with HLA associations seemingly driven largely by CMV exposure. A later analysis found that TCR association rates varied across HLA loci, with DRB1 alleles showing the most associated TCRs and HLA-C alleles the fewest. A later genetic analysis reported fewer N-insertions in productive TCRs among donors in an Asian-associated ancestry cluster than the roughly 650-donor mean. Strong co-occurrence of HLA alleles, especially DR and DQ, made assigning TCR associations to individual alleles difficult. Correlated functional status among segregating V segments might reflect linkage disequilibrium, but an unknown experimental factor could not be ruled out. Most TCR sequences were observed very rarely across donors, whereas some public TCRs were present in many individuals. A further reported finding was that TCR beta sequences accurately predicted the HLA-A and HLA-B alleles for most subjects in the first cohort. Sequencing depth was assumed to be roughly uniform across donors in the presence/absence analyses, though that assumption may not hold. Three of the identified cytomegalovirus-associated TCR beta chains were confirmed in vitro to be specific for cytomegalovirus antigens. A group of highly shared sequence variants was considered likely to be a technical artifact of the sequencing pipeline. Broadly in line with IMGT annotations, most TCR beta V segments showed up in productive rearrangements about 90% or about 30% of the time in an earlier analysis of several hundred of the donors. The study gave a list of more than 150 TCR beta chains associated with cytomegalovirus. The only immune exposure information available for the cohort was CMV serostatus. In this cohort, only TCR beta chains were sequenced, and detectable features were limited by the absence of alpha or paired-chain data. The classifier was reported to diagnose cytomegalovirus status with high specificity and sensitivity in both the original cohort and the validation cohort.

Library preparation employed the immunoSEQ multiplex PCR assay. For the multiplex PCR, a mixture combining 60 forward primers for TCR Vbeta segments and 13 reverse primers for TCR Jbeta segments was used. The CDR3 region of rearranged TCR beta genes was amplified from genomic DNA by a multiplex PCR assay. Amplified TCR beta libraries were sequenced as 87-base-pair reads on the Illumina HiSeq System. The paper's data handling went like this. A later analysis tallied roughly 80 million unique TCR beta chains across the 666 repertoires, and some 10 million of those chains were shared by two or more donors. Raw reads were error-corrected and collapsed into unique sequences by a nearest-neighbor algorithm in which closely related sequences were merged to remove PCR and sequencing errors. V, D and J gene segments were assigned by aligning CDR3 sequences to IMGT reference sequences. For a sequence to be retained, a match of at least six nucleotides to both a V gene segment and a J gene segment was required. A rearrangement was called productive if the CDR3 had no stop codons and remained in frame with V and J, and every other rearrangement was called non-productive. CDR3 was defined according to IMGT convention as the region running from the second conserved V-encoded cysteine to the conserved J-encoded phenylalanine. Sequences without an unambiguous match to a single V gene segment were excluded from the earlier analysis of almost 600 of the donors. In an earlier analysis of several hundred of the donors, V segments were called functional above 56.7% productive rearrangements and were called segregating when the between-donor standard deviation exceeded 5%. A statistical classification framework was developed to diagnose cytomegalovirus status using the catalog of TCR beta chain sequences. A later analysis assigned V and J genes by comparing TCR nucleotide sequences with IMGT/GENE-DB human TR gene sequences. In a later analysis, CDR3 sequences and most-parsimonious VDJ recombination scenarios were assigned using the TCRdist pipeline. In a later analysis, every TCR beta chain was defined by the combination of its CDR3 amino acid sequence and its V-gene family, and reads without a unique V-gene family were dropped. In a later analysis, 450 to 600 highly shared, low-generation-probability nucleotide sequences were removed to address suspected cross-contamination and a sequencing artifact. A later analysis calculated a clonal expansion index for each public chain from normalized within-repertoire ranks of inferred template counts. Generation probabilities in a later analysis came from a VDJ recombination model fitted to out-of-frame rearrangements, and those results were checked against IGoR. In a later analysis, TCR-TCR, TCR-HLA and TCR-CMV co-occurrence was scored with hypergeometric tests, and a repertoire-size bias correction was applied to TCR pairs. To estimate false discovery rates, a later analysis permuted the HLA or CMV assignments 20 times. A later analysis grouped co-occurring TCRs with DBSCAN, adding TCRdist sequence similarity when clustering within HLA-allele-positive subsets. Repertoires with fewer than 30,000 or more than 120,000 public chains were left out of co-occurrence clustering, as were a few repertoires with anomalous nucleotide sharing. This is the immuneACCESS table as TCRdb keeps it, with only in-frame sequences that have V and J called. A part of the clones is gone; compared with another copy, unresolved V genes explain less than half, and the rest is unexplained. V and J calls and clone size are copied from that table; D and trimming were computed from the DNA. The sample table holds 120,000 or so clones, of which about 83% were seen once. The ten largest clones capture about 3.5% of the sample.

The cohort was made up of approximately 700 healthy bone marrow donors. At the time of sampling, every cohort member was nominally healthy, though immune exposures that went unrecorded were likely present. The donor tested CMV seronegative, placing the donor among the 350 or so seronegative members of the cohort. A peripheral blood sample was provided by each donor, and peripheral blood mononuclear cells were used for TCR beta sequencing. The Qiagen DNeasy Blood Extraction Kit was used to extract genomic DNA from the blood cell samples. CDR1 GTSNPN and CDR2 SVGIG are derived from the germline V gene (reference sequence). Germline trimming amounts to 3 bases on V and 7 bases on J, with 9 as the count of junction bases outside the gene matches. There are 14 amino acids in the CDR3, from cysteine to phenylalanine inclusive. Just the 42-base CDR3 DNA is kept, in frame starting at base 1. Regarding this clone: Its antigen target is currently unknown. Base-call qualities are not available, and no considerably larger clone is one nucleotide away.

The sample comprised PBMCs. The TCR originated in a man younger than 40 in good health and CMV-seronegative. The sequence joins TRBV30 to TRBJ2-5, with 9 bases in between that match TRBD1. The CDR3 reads CAWRGTGGWGTQYF. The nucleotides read TGTGCCTGGAGGGGAACAGGGGGCTGGGGGACCCAGTACTTC.